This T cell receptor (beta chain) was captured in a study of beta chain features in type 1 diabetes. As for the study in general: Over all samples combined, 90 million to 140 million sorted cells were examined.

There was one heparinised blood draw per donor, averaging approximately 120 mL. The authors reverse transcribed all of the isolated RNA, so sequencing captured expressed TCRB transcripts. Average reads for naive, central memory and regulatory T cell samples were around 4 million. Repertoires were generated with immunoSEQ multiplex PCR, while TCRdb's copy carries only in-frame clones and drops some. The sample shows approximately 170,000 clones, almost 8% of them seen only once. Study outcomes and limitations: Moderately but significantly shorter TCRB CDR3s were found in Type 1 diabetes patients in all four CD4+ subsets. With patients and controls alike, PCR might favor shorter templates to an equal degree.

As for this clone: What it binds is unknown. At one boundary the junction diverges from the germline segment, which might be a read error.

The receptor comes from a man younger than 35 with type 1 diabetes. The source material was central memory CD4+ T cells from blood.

The CDR3 spells CARSVGLDTEAFF. For the CDR3, the DNA is TGTGCCCGGAGTGTTGGGCTGGACACTGAAGCTTTCTTT. The gene calls are TRBV30 and TRBJ1-1; D ambiguous. Germline loops: CDR1 GTSNPN, CDR2 SVGIG (reference sequence). This CDR3 has 13 residues.